Shown below are 13 T cell receptor beta chains from a single sample sequenced in a study of CD8 T cells in ankylosing spondylitis. Their target antigens are unknown. General study findings and limits: It appeared that ankylosing spondylitis blood was characterized by a TCR beta motif of seven or eight highly homologous variants.

TCRdb recomputed calls from the 5' RACE reads with MiXCR, one row per CDR3 protein. Of around 540,000 distinct CDR3 sequences in the sample, more than 9.5% were seen once. Sequencing was performed on blood, either unsorted or a sorted T cell fraction (not recorded which). These TCRs come from a male donor with ankylosing spondylitis.

The sample holds many counts of this clonotype. V and J are TRBV20-1 and TRBJ2-5, with unresolved D. The CDR3 is 12 amino acids. The V end was cut by 7 bases, the J end by 2 bases, with 11 bases between. The germline V gene has CDR1 DFQATT and CDR2 SNEGSKA (reference sequence). The CDR3 sequence: CSGVTQQETQYF. CDR3 bases: TGCAGTGGGGTGACCCAACAAGAGACCCAGTACTTC.

This clonotype showed up just a few times. The V call is TRBV7-9, the J call TRBJ2-1; D not certain. V dropped 8 bases and J dropped 6 bases, with 5 bases sitting between them. The CDR3 totals 10 residues. Germline-derived CDR1 and CDR2 are SEHNR and FQNEAQ (reference sequence). CDR3 DNA: TGTGCCAGCCTCCCCAATGAGCAGTTCTTC. The encoded protein is CASLPNEQFF.

Ten or more counts support this clonotype. The chain links TRBV5-1 to TRBJ2-1; D gene unclear. Trimming pared 0 bases from V and 7 bases from J, leaving 11 bases between. From germline, CDR1 is SGHRS and CDR2 YFSETQ. The CDR3 runs 14 residues. The CDR3 nucleotides are TGCGCCAGCAGCTTGGAGCCTGATGGGAATGAGCAGTTCTTC. Residues: CASSLEPDGNEQFF.

The chain employs TRBV19 and TRBJ2-1; D is possibly TRBD2 (6 bases). Per germline, CDR1 LNHDA and CDR2 SQIVND (reference sequence). This CDR3 is built from 16 residues. V was clipped by 4 bases and J by 7 bases, with 20 bases between them. For the CDR3, the DNA is TGTGCCAGTAGTAGGTTCAGGGTACGGGAGACGAATGAGCAGTTCTTC. This gives the protein CASSRFRVRETNEQFF.

This clonotype was seen many times. The CDR3 spells CASSLGQGDYGYTF. The CDR3 bases are TGCGCCAGCAGCTTGGGACAGGGGGACTATGGCTACACCTTC. V is TRBV5-1 and J is TRBJ1-2; 9 bases are shared with TRBD1. The CDR3 sequence is 14 residues long. Germline V gene lookup returns CDR1 SGHRS and CDR2 YFSETQ. V trimming: 0 bases; J trimming: 3 bases; junction bases outside the gene matches: 0.

This clonotype has a handful of counts. The chain links TRBV7-2 to TRBJ2-1; 7 nucleotides match TRBD2. The CDR3 consists of 16 residues. Germline CDR1 SGHTA, CDR2 FQGNSA. Trimming cost V 4 bases and J 0 bases; bases outside gene matches: 6. The chain's CDR3 is CASSYLADTSYNEQFF. The CDR3 bases are TGTGCCAGCAGCTACCTAGCGGATACCTCCTACAATGAGCAGTTCTTC. Combining the CDR3 with reference TRBV7-2 and TRBJ2-1 gives the whole variable domain GAGVSQSPSNKVTEKGKDVELRCDPISGHTALYWYRQSLGQGLEFLIYFQGNSAPDKSGLPSDRFSAERTGGSVSTLTIQRTQQEDSAVYLCASSYLADTSYNEQFFGPGTRLTVL.

The V call is TRBV7-8, the J call TRBJ2-7; perhaps TRBD2 as D (5 bases). Germline-derived CDR1 and CDR2 are SGHVS and FQNEAQ. The CDR3 spans 12 residues. Trimming left V 1 base short and J 7 bases short, with 8 bases between. The CDR3 DNA is TGTGCCAGCAGCTTAGGGTCGGGGGAGCAGTACGTC. Protein product: CASSLGSGEQYV.

This clonotype was seen a handful of times. V and J are TRBV20-1 and TRBJ2-5; D perhaps matches TRBD2 (5 bases). This CDR3 has 14 amino acids. Germline CDR1 reads DFQATT; CDR2 reads SNEGSKA (reference sequence). V lost 2 bases, J lost 5 bases, and 15 bases lay in between. CDR3 residues: CSARRSRGRETQYF. The CDR3 coding sequence is TGCAGTGCTAGAAGGTCCCGGGGTAGGGAGACCCAGTACTTC.

The chain joins TRBV20-1 to TRBJ2-1; D gene ambiguous. The CDR3 covers 11 residues. Per germline, CDR1 DFQATT and CDR2 SNEGSKA (reference sequence). The germline V and J ends were trimmed by 6 bases and 7 bases, with 10 bases remaining between them. The CDR3 is CSAQVLNEQFF. The CDR3 nucleotides read TGCAGTGCCCAGGTACTGAATGAGCAGTTCTTC.

In this sample, this clonotype turned up a few times. The genes are TRBV20-1 and TRBJ1-4; D is perhaps TRBD1 (5 bases). Germline CDR1 reads DFQATT; CDR2 reads SNEGSKA (reference sequence). Trimming removed 4 bases at V and 4 bases at J, with 13 bases between. This CDR3 is built from 14 residues. In DNA form, the CDR3 reads TGCAGTGCTAACCTGGGGGAAATTAATGAAAAACTGTTTTTT. It translates to CSANLGEINEKLFF.

This clonotype has at least ten counts. Here the CDR3 reads CASRAVSGGTDTQYF. DNA of the CDR3: TGTGCCAGCAGAGCCGTTAGCGGTGGCACAGATACGCAGTATTTT. The V and J genes are TRBV11-2 and TRBJ2-3; D perhaps matches TRBD2 (6 bases). Between the trimmed V and J ends, which lost 6 bases and 1 base, there was a span of 14 bases. This CDR3 is 15 amino acids long. CDR1 is SGHAT, CDR2 FQNNGV, per germline.

There are many counts of this clonotype. The chain joins TRBV12-5 to TRBJ2-1; 8 nucleotides agree with TRBD2. The CDR3 runs to 15 residues. The junction had 6 bases not matched to a gene; V was cut back by 2 bases and J by 6 bases. CDR1 is LGHNT, CDR2 FRNRAP, per germline. The CDR3, as DNA: TGTGCTAGTGGTTTGCCAACCGGGACTAGCAATGAGCAGTTCTTC. Protein: CASGLPTGTSNEQFF.

In this sample, this clonotype turned up many times. This rearrangement joins TRBV24-1 to TRBJ1-5; D may be TRBD1 (6 bases). The CDR3 runs to 12 residues. Deletions cut 8 bases from V and 4 bases from J, with 8 bases between. The germline V gene has CDR1 KGHDR and CDR2 SFDVKD. The CDR3 coding sequence is TGTGCCACCAATACAGGGAATCAGCCCCAGCATTTT. Protein: CATNTGNQPQHF.